A selection of T cell receptor beta chains follows, all from one sample in a study of identical twins. MiXCR was run by TCRdb on the 5' RACE reads, yielding one entry per CDR3 protein. In the table there are about 250,000 distinct CDR3 sequences, over 11% of which are singletons. The sample consisted of memory (CD45RO+) T cells sorted from blood. All receptors come from a woman between 18 and 29 years old in good health. The CDR3 runs from the conserved cysteine through the conserved F or W. The order of the fields is D gene, J gene, V gene, clone size, CDR3 DNA, CDR3 protein. D genes are given only for firm matches. Clone size is shown for a subset of rows, as once, few, many or a class of expanded clone.

>TRBD1|TRBJ2-5|TRBV5-1|many
TGCGCCAGCAGCCCCGGGACAGAGAGAAAGACCCAGTACTTC
CASSPGTERKTQYF
>NA|TRBJ2-2|TRBV10-3|NA
TGTGCCATCAGTGACGGGGTAACGAACACCGGGGAGCTGTTTTTT
CAISDGVTNTGELFF
>NA|TRBJ2-5|TRBV20-1|few
TGCAGTGCGGAAGATAACGGCCAAGAGACCCAGTACTTC
CSAEDNGQETQYF
>NA|TRBJ1-5|TRBV5-1|NA
TGCGCCAGCAGCTTGTACGGGGATCAGCCCCAGCATTTT
CASSLYGDQPQHF
>TRBD1|TRBJ2-3|TRBV12-3/TRBV12-4|few
TGTGCCAGCATGCAGGGGGCAGGCACAGATACGCAGTATTTT
CASMQGAGTDTQYF
>NA|TRBJ1-2|TRBV19|few
TGTGCCAGTAGGGATGACCCTGGCTACACCTTC
CASRDDPGYTF
>NA|TRBJ2-3|TRBV4-3|NA
TGCGCCAGCAGCCAAGACTACATCACAGATACGCAGTATTTT
CASSQDYITDTQYF
>TRBD1|TRBJ2-5|TRBV5-1|NA
TGCGCCAGCAGCTTGCTGACAGGGATCTCTCTACAGACCCAGTACTTC
CASSLLTGISLQTQYF
>TRBD2|TRBJ2-1|TRBV6-1|NA
TGTGCCAGCAGGCCCACTAGCGGTAGCTCCTACAATGAGCAGTTCTTC
CASRPTSGSSYNEQFF
>NA|TRBJ2-1|TRBV7-2|many
TGTGCCAGCAGCCCCTTTTCCGGGACTCTATCCTACAATGAGCAGTTCTTC
CASSPFSGTLSYNEQFF
>NA|TRBJ2-3|TRBV5-5|few
TGTGCCAGCAGCCGCCAGGTTGGCACAGATACGCAGTATTTT
CASSRQVGTDTQYF
>NA|TRBJ1-2|TRBV6-5|few
TGTGCCAGCAGTTATGGCAGCCACTTAAGCTATGGCTACACCTTC
CASSYGSHLSYGYTF
>NA|TRBJ2-3|TRBV5-5|many
TGTGCCAGCACCTCCTCAACGGATACGCAGTATTTT
CASTSSTDTQYF
>TRBD1|TRBJ2-7|TRBV12-3/TRBV12-4|NA
TGTGCCAGCAGTTTAGCAGGGGGCAGCTACGAGCAGTACTTC
CASSLAGGSYEQYF
>NA|TRBJ1-5|TRBV5-8|few
TGTGCCAGCAGCTTACATCAGCCCCAGCATTTT
CASSLHQPQHF
>TRBD1|TRBJ1-2|TRBV20-1|NA
TGCAGTGCTTGGACAGGGGGCGAGGGCTACACCTTC
CSAWTGGEGYTF
>NA|TRBJ2-5|TRBV7-9|NA
TGTGCCAGCAGCTTAGTTTCTCAGACCCAGTACTTC
CASSLVSQTQYF
>TRBD1|TRBJ2-1|TRBV4-2|NA
TGTGCCAGCAGCCAGGGACAGGAGCAGTTCTTC
CASSQGQEQFF
>NA|TRBJ1-2|TRBV12-3/TRBV12-4|many
TGTGCCAGCAGTTTATTACAGTTACCCTACACCTTC
CASSLLQLPYTF
>NA|TRBJ2-2|TRBV5-1|few
TGCGCCAGCAGCTACGGGACAATGAACACCGGGGAGCTGTTTTTT
CASSYGTMNTGELFF
>TRBD1|TRBJ2-2|TRBV5-1|few
TGCGCCAGCAGCGTAACCGGGACAGGAAATTTTAACACCGGGGAGCTGTTTTTT
CASSVTGTGNFNTGELFF
>NA|TRBJ2-1|TRBV5-1|few
TGCGCCAGCAGCTTGGGGCCCCAATACAATGAGCAGTTCTTC
CASSLGPQYNEQFF